The rows below give T cell receptor beta chains drawn from one sample of a study of shared clonotypes between healthy human individuals. The repertoire was sequenced with immunoSEQ multiplex PCR; TCRdb's copy has only in-frame clones and lacks some. The profile shows roughly 1.5 million clones, 98% of them singletons. Sequences were obtained from naive CD4+ T cells sorted from blood. These receptor sequences come from a man under 40 in good health. The CDR3 runs from the conserved cysteine through the conserved F or W. The order of the fields is CDR3 length, D gene, V gene, J gene, clone size, CDR3 DNA, CDR3 protein. A D gene is named only where the DNA matches it firmly. A clone size is listed for some rows: how often the clone was seen (once, few, many), or a class if it is expanded.

len: 15
d_gene: NA
v_gene: TRBV6-1
j_gene: TRBJ2-7
abundance: NA
CDR3nt: TGTGCCAGCAGTGCAAGCCGGGACGGCTCCTACGAGCAGTACTTC
CDR3aa: CASSASRDGSYEQYF

len: 11
d_gene: NA
v_gene: TRBV2
j_gene: TRBJ2-5
abundance: NA
CDR3nt: TGTGCCAGCAGTGAAGAAAAGACCCAGTACTTC
CDR3aa: CASSEEKTQYF

len: 15
d_gene: NA
v_gene: TRBV18
j_gene: TRBJ1-5
abundance: NA
CDR3nt: TGTGCCAGCTCACCACCGGGCAGGGGAGGTCAGCCCCAGCATTTT
CDR3aa: CASSPPGRGGQPQHF

len: 13
d_gene: NA
v_gene: TRBV7-9
j_gene: TRBJ2-3
abundance: NA
CDR3nt: TGTGCCAGCAGCCCCAGGGGAACAGATACGCAGTATTTT
CDR3aa: CASSPRGTDTQYF

len: 15
d_gene: NA
v_gene: TRBV11-3
j_gene: TRBJ1-2
abundance: NA
CDR3nt: TGTGCCAGCAGCTTAGTTCGGGGAGCGGGCTATGGCTACACCTTC
CDR3aa: CASSLVRGAGYGYTF

len: 15
d_gene: NA
v_gene: TRBV7-9
j_gene: TRBJ1-5
abundance: NA
CDR3nt: TGTGCCAGCAGCTCGACCCAGGGTCACAATCAGCCCCAGCATTTT
CDR3aa: CASSSTQGHNQPQHF

len: 15
d_gene: NA
v_gene: TRBV19
j_gene: TRBJ2-7
abundance: NA
CDR3nt: TGTGCCAGTAGTACGCTCAGGCGAGGGAGCTACGAGCAGTACTTC
CDR3aa: CASSTLRRGSYEQYF

len: 19
d_gene: TRBD2
v_gene: TRBV5-1
j_gene: TRBJ2-7
abundance: NA
CDR3nt: TGCGCCAGCAGCGTCCTCCCGGGACTAGCGGGAGGAGCGCTCCGGGAGCAGTACTTC
CDR3aa: CASSVLPGLAGGALREQYF

len: 11
d_gene: NA
v_gene: TRBV28
j_gene: TRBJ1-4
abundance: NA
CDR3nt: TGTGCCAGCAGAGACCCAGGTGGACTGTTTTTT
CDR3aa: CASRDPGGLFF

len: 13
d_gene: TRBD1
v_gene: TRBV5-1
j_gene: TRBJ1-2
abundance: NA
CDR3nt: TGCGCCAGCAGCAACCAGGGGGCGTATGGCTACACCTTC
CDR3aa: CASSNQGAYGYTF

len: 14
d_gene: TRBD2
v_gene: TRBV10-3
j_gene: TRBJ2-3
abundance: NA
CDR3nt: TGTGCCATTTCTCGGGCGGGAGACCGGGATACGCAGTATTTT
CDR3aa: CAISRAGDRDTQYF

len: 15
d_gene: NA
v_gene: TRBV6-6
j_gene: TRBJ2-5
abundance: NA
CDR3nt: TGTGCCAGCACCCACCCCGGGGTGAGGCGGGAGACCCAGTACTTC
CDR3aa: CASTHPGVRRETQYF

len: 17
d_gene: TRBD2
v_gene: TRBV7-3
j_gene: TRBJ2-7
abundance: NA
CDR3nt: TGTGCCAGCAGCCCGCCGGGACTAGCGGGAGTAAATCCCGAGCAGTACTTC
CDR3aa: CASSPPGLAGVNPEQYF

len: 14
d_gene: TRBD2
v_gene: TRBV9
j_gene: TRBJ2-1
abundance: NA
CDR3nt: TGTGCCAGCAGCGTTAGCGGGATGGTATATGAGCAGTTCTTC
CDR3aa: CASSVSGMVYEQFF

len: 16
d_gene: NA
v_gene: TRBV5-1
j_gene: TRBJ1-3
abundance: NA
CDR3nt: TGCGCCAGCAGAAGGTGGGCAACCTCTGCTGGAAACACCATATATTTT
CDR3aa: CASRRWATSAGNTIYF

len: 13
d_gene: TRBD2
v_gene: TRBV29-1
j_gene: TRBJ2-3
abundance: NA
CDR3nt: TGCAGCGCTTTAGCGGGTAGCACAGATACGCAGTATTTT
CDR3aa: CSALAGSTDTQYF

len: 12
d_gene: NA
v_gene: TRBV2
j_gene: TRBJ1-5
abundance: once
CDR3nt: TGTGCCAGCAGGGGTAGCAATCAGCCCCAGCATTTT
CDR3aa: CASRGSNQPQHF

len: 14
d_gene: NA
v_gene: TRBV6-1
j_gene: TRBJ2-7
abundance: NA
CDR3nt: TGTGCCAGCAGTGTGGATTACACCGATGGGGAGCAGTACTTC
CDR3aa: CASSVDYTDGEQYF

len: 16
d_gene: NA
v_gene: TRBV13
j_gene: TRBJ1-1
abundance: NA
CDR3nt: TGTGCCAGCAGCTTAGGAGGCCCCCGGGGGAACACTGAAGCTTTCTTT
CDR3aa: CASSLGGPRGNTEAFF

len: 17
d_gene: NA
v_gene: TRBV19
j_gene: TRBJ1-5
abundance: NA
CDR3nt: TGTGCCAGTAGTATACAGGCCCAGCGGGTGGGGATACAGCCCCAGCATTTT
CDR3aa: CASSIQAQRVGIQPQHF

len: 13
d_gene: TRBD1
v_gene: TRBV7-2
j_gene: TRBJ1-2
abundance: NA
CDR3nt: TGTGCCAGCAGCGTGGGGACAGTCTGGGGCTACACCTTC
CDR3aa: CASSVGTVWGYTF

len: 12
d_gene: NA
v_gene: TRBV6-1
j_gene: TRBJ2-3
abundance: NA
CDR3nt: TGTGCCAGCAGTGTGTTTAGAGATACGCAGTATTTT
CDR3aa: CASSVFRDTQYF

len: 13
d_gene: NA
v_gene: TRBV6-1
j_gene: TRBJ2-7
abundance: NA
CDR3nt: TGTGCCAGCAGTGGAGTGTCTTCCTACGAGCAGTACTTC
CDR3aa: CASSGVSSYEQYF

len: 15
d_gene: NA
v_gene: TRBV9
j_gene: TRBJ1-3
abundance: NA
CDR3nt: TGTGCCAGCAGCCCACACAGGGAAGGGGGAAACACCATATATTTT
CDR3aa: CASSPHREGGNTIYF